The rows below give T cell receptor beta chains drawn from one sample of a study of cytomegalovirus exposure and HLA in healthy donors. The repertoire was sequenced with immunoSEQ multiplex PCR; TCRdb's copy has only in-frame clones and lacks some. The data hold fewer than 120,000 clones, with 79% observed a single time. The sample was PBMCs. Every receptor here comes from a man younger than 40 in good health and CMV-seropositive. Each CDR3 is given with its conserved first and last residue. Each record gives: J gene, V gene, D gene, clone size, CDR3 protein, CDR3 DNA. The D gene is left open where the match is weak. Not every row has a clone size; where given, it reads once, few, many or a size class.

TRBJ2-7 | TRBV10-3 | . | . | CAISFTSYEQYF | TGTGCCATCAGCTTTACTTCCTACGAGCAGTACTTC
TRBJ2-2 | TRBV2 | . | . | CASSKDREGWELFF | TGTGCCAGCAGTAAGGACAGGGAGGGTTGGGAGCTGTTTTTT
TRBJ2-3 | TRBV2 | TRBD1 | . | CASSRDSSTDTQYF | TGTGCCAGCAGCCGGGACAGCAGCACAGATACGCAGTATTTT
TRBJ2-1 | TRBV27 | TRBD2 | . | CASSLLGEAGGFNNEQFF | TGTGCCAGCAGTTTATTAGGGGAGGCGGGGGGCTTTAACAATGAGCAGTTCTTC
TRBJ2-1 | TRBV6-6 | . | few | CALTSLSNEQFF | TGTGCCCTTACTAGCCTAAGCAATGAGCAGTTCTTC
TRBJ2-5 | TRBV27 | . | . | CASSLSIGGTQYF | TGTGCCAGCAGTTTATCAATCGGCGGGACCCAGTACTTC
TRBJ2-5 | TRBV4-3 | TRBD1 | . | CASSRGQGEETQYF | TGCGCCAGCAGCCGGGGACAGGGGGAAGAGACCCAGTACTTC
TRBJ1-4 | TRBV21-1 | . | . | CASSKEVRGIATNEKLFF | TGTGCCAGCAGCAAAGAGGTGCGGGGAATTGCAACTAATGAAAAACTGTTTTTT
TRBJ1-4 | TRBV14 | . | . | CASSIYGRGTNEKLFF | TGTGCCAGCAGCATTTACGGGAGGGGAACTAATGAAAAACTGTTTTTT
TRBJ1-4 | TRBV4-1 | . | . | CASSQGRGAGEGDKLFF | TGCGCCAGCAGCCAAGGACGCGGGGCAGGCGAGGGTGATAAACTGTTTTTT
TRBJ2-5 | TRBV5-1 | TRBD2 | . | CASSFRASGQETQYF | TGCGCCAGCAGCTTTCGGGCTAGCGGGCAAGAGACCCAGTACTTC
TRBJ2-7 | TRBV27 | TRBD1 | . | CASRGQGAYEQYF | TGTGCCAGCCGGGGACAGGGGGCTTACGAGCAGTACTTC
TRBJ2-7 | TRBV7-9 | . | . | CASSSSSLNFYEQYF | TGTGCCAGCAGCTCTTCTTCACTCAATTTTTACGAGCAGTACTTC
TRBJ2-3 | TRBV5-6 | . | . | CASSYPSIDSRDTQYF | TGTGCCAGCAGTTACCCTAGCATCGATTCGAGAGATACGCAGTATTTT
TRBJ2-3 | TRBV7-6 | TRBD1 | . | CASSRTVQGTDTQYF | TGTGCCAGCAGCCGGACCGTACAGGGGACAGATACGCAGTATTTT
TRBJ2-5 | TRBV19 | TRBD2 | . | CASTLTGGAETQYF | TGTGCCAGTACCCTAACCGGGGGGGCAGAGACCCAGTACTTC
TRBJ1-2 | TRBV6-1 | . | few | CASSESGANYGYTF | TGTGCCAGCAGTGAATCGGGAGCTAACTATGGCTACACCTTC
TRBJ2-5 | TRBV4-1 | . | once | CASSQVGGVGGTQYF | TGCGCCAGCAGCCAAGTTGGCGGGGTGGGTGGGACCCAGTACTTC
TRBJ1-2 | TRBV19 | TRBD1 | . | CASSTPGQGFGYTF | TGTGCCAGTAGTACTCCGGGACAGGGATTTGGCTACACCTTC
TRBJ1-4 | TRBV29-1 | TRBD1 | . | CSARDRYNEKLFF | TGCAGCGCCAGGGACAGGTACAATGAAAAACTGTTTTTT
TRBJ1-4 | TRBV25-1 | . | . | CASSRGWLGGEKLFF | TGTGCCAGCAGTCGAGGATGGTTGGGGGGTGAAAAACTGTTTTTT
TRBJ1-1 | TRBV5-6 | . | . | CASSLPPMNTEAFF | TGTGCCAGCAGCTTGCCTCCTATGAACACTGAAGCTTTCTTT
TRBJ1-1 | TRBV6-6 | . | . | CATVESGTEAFF | TGTGCCACCGTTGAGTCGGGCACTGAAGCTTTCTTT
TRBJ1-4 | TRBV7-2 | . | once | CASSFAGTNEKLFF | TGTGCCAGCAGCTTCGCCGGAACTAATGAAAAACTGTTTTTT
TRBJ1-1 | TRBV11-3 | . | . | CASSLVRETEAFF | TGTGCCAGCAGCTTAGTTCGGGAAACTGAAGCTTTCTTT
TRBJ2-1 | TRBV4-3 | TRBD1 | . | CASSQDSGGGYNEQFF | TGCGCCAGCAGCCAAGATTCAGGGGGCGGATACAATGAGCAGTTCTTC
TRBJ2-3 | TRBV7-2 | TRBD2 | once | CASSPRLAGGLSTDTQYF | TGTGCCAGCAGCCCCCGGTTAGCGGGGGGTCTTAGCACAGATACGCAGTATTTT
TRBJ1-2 | TRBV5-1 | . | . | CASSLDGQNYGYTF | TGCGCCAGCAGCTTGGATGGACAGAACTATGGCTACACCTTC
TRBJ2-2 | TRBV9 | . | . | CASSVANGELFF | TGTGCCAGCAGCGTAGCTAACGGGGAGCTGTTTTTT
TRBJ2-3 | TRBV5-1 | TRBD2 | . | CASRASGGHSTDTQYF | TGCGCCAGCAGGGCTAGCGGGGGCCATTCCACAGATACGCAGTATTTT
TRBJ1-4 | TRBV30 | . | . | CACREHSSNEKLFF | TGTGCCTGTAGGGAGCATTCATCTAATGAAAAACTGTTTTTT
TRBJ2-2 | TRBV19 | . | . | CASLGGYDTGELFF | TGTGCCAGCCTGGGAGGATACGACACCGGGGAGCTGTTTTTT
TRBJ2-3 | TRBV4-1 | . | . | CASSRRDSTDTQYF | TGCGCCAGCAGCCGGCGGGACAGCACAGATACGCAGTATTTT
TRBJ2-3 | TRBV9 | . | . | CASSPPGTTDPDTQYF | TGTGCCAGCAGCCCCCCTGGGACAACCGATCCAGATACGCAGTATTTT
TRBJ2-1 | TRBV25-1 | . | . | CASSEWRVLNEQFF | TGTGCCAGCAGTGAATGGAGGGTTTTGAATGAGCAGTTCTTC
TRBJ2-2 | TRBV7-8 | . | . | CASSLGLEWNTGELFF | TGTGCCAGCAGCTTAGGACTAGAATGGAACACCGGGGAGCTGTTTTTT
TRBJ1-1 | TRBV11-3 | . | . | CASSLRGWDTEAFF | TGTGCCAGCAGCTTGAGGGGGTGGGACACTGAAGCTTTCTTT
TRBJ2-6 | TRBV6-1 | TRBD1 | . | CASGPGGVGANVLTF | TGTGCCAGCGGCCCAGGGGGCGTGGGGGCCAACGTCCTGACTTTC
TRBJ2-5 | TRBV4-1 | TRBD2 | . | CASSQWRGETQYF | TGCGCCAGCAGCCAATGGCGGGGGGAGACCCAGTACTTC
TRBJ1-1 | TRBV2 | . | . | CASGGFTEAFF | TGTGCCTCCGGGGGGTTCACTGAAGCTTTCTTT
TRBJ1-2 | TRBV7-2 | . | . | CASSLDGFYGYTF | TGTGCCAGCAGCTTAGATGGCTTCTATGGCTACACCTTC
TRBJ2-1 | TRBV7-9 | TRBD2 | once | CASSRSGVYNEQFF | TGTGCCAGCAGCCGAAGCGGGGTATACAATGAGCAGTTCTTC
TRBJ1-1 | TRBV19 | TRBD1 | . | CASSIGDRLTEAFF | TGTGCCAGTAGTATAGGGGACAGGCTGACTGAAGCTTTCTTT
TRBJ2-3 | TRBV6-1 | . | . | CASSEATGHTGTQYF | TGTGCCAGCAGTGAAGCAACAGGGCACACAGGTACGCAGTATTTT
TRBJ2-7 | TRBV7-2 | . | once | CASSLRTVENSYEQYF | TGTGCCAGCAGCTTAAGAACAGTAGAAAACTCCTACGAGCAGTACTTC
TRBJ1-1 | TRBV5-1 | . | . | CASSLVGAGANTEAFF | TGCGCCAGCAGCTTGGTGGGGGCCGGGGCCAACACTGAAGCTTTCTTT
TRBJ2-2 | TRBV7-3 | TRBD2 | . | CASSSRQRGNTGELFF | TGTGCCAGCAGCTCCCGGCAGCGGGGGAACACCGGGGAGCTGTTTTTT